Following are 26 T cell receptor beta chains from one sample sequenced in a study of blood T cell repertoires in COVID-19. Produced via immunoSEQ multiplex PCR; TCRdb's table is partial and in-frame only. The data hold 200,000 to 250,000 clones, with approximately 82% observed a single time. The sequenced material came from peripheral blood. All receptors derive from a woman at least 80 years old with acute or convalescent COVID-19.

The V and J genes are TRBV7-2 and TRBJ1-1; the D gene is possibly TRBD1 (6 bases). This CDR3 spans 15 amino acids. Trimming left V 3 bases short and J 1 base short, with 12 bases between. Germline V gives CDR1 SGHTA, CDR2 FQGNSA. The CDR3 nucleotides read TGTGCCAGCAGCTTTGGTCCGACAGGGAACACTGAAGCTTTCTTT. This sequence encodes CASSFGPTGNTEAFF.

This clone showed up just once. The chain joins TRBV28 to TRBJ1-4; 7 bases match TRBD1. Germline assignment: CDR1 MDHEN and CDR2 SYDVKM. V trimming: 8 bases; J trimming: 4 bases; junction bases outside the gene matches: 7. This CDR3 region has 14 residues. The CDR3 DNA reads TGTGCCAGCTCCGGACAGGAACATAATGAAAAACTGTTTTTT. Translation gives CASSGQEHNEKLFF.

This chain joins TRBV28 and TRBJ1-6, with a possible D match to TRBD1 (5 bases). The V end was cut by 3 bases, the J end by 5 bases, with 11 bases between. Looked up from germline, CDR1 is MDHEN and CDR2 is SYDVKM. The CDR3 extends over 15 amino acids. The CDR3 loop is CASSFRDLNNSPLHF. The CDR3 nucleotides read TGTGCCAGCAGTTTTCGGGACTTAAATAATTCACCCCTCCACTTT.

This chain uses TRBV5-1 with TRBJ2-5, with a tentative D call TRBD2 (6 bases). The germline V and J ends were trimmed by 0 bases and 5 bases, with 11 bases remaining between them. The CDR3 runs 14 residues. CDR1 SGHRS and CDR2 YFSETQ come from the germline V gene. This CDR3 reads CASSLARAGETQYF. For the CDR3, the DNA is TGCGCCAGCAGCTTGGCCCGGGCGGGGGAGACCCAGTACTTC. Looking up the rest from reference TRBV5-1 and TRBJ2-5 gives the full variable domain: KAGVTQTPRYLIKTRGQQVTLSCSPISGHRSVSWYQQTPGQGLQFLFEYFSETQRNKGNFPGRFSGRQFSNSRSEMNVSTLELGDSALYLCASSLARAGETQYFGPGTRLLVL.

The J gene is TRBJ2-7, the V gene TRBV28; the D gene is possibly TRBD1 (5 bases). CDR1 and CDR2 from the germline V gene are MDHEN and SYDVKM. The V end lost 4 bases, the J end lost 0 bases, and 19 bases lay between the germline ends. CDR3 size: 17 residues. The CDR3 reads CASSSLVGASSSYEQYF. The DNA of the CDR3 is TGTGCCAGCAGTTCCCTTGTTGGGGCGTCAAGCTCCTACGAGCAGTACTTC.

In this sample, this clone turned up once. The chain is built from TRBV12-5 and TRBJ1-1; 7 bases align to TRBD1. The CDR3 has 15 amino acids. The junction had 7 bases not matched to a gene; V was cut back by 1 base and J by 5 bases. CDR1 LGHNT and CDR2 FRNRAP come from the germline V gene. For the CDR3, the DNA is TGTGCTAGTGGTTTGGAAAGACAGGGTCAGACTGAAGCTTTCTTT. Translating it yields CASGLERQGQTEAFF. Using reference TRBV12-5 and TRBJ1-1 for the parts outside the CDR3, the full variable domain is DARVTQTPRHKVTEMGQEVTMRCQPILGHNTVFWYRQTMMQGLELLAYFRNRAPLDDSGMPKDRFSAEMPDATLATLKIQPSEPRDSAVYFCASGLERQGQTEAFFGQGTRLTVV.

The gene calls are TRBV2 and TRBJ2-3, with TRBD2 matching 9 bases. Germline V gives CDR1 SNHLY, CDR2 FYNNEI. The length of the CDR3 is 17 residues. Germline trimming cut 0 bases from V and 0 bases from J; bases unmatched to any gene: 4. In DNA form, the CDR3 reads TGTGCCAGCAGTGAAGCGACTAGCGGAGATAGCACAGATACGCAGTATTTT. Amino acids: CASSEATSGDSTDTQYF. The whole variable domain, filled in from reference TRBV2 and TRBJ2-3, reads EPEVTQTPSHQVTQMGQEVILRCVPISNHLYFYWYRQILGQKVEFLVSFYNNEISEKSEIFDDQFSVERPDGSNFTLKIRSTKLEDSAMYFCASSEATSGDSTDTQYFGPGTRLTVL.

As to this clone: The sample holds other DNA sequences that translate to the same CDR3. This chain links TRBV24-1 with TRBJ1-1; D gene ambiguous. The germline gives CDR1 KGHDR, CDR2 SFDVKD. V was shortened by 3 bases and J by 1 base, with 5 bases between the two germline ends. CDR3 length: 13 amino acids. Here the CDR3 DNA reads TGTGCCACCAGTGATCCGGGGAACACTGAAGCTTTCTTT. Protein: CATSDPGNTEAFF.

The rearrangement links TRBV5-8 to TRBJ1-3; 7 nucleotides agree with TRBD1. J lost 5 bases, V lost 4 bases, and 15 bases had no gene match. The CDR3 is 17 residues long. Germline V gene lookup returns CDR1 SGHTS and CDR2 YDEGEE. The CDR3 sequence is CASSHRRSPGQRNTIYF. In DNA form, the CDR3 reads TGTGCCAGCAGCCACCGGCGGTCTCCGGGACAGAGAAACACCATATATTTT. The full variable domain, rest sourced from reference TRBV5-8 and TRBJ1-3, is EAGVTQSPTHLIKTRGQQATLRCSPISGHTSVYWYQQALGLGLQFLLWYDEGEERNRGNFPPRFSGRQFPNYSSELNVNALELEDSALYLCASSHRRSPGQRNTIYFGEGSWLTVV.

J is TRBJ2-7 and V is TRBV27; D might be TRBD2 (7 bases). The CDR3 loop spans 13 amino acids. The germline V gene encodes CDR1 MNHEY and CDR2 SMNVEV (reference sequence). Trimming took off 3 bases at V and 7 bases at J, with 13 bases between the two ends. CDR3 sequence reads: CASSFGGLREQYF. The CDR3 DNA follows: TGTGCCAGCAGTTTCGGGGGGCTGAGGGAGCAGTACTTC.

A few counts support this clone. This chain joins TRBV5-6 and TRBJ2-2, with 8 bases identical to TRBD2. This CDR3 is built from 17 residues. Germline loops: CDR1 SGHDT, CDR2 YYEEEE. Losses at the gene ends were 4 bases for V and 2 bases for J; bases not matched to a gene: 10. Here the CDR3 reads CASSPPQRGTNTGELFF. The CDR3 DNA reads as TGTGCCAGCAGCCCCCCCCAGCGGGGGACCAACACCGGGGAGCTGTTTTTT.

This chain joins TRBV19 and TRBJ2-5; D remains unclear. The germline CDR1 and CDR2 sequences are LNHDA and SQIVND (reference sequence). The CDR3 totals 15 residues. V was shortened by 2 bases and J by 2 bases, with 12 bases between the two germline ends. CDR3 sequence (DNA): TGTGCCAGTAGTATACAGGCCACGCTGCAAGAGACCCAGTACTTC. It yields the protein CASSIQATLQETQYF. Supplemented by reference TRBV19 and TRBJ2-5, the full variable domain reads DGGITQSPKYLFRKEGQNVTLSCEQNLNHDAMYWYRQDPGQGLRLIYYSQIVNDFQKGDIAEGYSVSREKKESFPLTVTSAQKNPTAFYLCASSIQATLQETQYFGPGTRLLVL.

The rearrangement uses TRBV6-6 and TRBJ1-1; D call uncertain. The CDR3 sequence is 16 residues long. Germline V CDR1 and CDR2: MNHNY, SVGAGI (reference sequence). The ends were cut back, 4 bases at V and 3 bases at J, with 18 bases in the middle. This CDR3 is CASSSRETQLDTEAFF. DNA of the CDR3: TGTGCCAGCAGTTCTAGGGAGACCCAACTCGACACTGAAGCTTTCTTT.

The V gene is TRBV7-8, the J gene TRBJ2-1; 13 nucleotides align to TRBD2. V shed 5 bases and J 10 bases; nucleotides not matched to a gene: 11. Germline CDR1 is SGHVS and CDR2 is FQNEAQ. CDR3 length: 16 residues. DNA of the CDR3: TGTGCCAGCAGCCCTGGGACTAGCGGGGCTCTAGAGGAGCAGTTCTTC. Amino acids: CASSPGTSGALEEQFF.

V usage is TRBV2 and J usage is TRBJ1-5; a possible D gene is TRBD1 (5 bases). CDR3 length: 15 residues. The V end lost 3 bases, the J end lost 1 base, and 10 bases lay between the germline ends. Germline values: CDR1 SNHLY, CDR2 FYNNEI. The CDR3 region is CASSDREMSNQPQHF. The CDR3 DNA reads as TGTGCCAGCAGTGACAGGGAAATGAGCAATCAGCCCCAGCATTTT. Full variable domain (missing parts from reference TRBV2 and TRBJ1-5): EPEVTQTPSHQVTQMGQEVILRCVPISNHLYFYWYRQILGQKVEFLVSFYNNEISEKSEIFDDQFSVERPDGSNFTLKIRSTKLEDSAMYFCASSDREMSNQPQHFGDGTRLSIL.

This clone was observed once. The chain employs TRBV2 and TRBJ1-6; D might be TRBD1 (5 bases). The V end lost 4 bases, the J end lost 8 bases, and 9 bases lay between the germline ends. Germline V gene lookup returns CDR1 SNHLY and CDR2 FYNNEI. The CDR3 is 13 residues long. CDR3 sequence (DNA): TGTGCCAGCAGTGTTGACAGCTATTCACCCCTCCACTTT. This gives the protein CASSVDSYSPLHF.

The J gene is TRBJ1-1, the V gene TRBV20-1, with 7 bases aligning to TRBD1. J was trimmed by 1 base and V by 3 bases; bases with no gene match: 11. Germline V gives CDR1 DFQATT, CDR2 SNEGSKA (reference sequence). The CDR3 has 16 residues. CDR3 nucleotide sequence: TGCAGTGCTAGTGGTCAGGGGGACTCCTCGAACACTGAAGCTTTCTTT. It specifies CSASGQGDSSNTEAFF.

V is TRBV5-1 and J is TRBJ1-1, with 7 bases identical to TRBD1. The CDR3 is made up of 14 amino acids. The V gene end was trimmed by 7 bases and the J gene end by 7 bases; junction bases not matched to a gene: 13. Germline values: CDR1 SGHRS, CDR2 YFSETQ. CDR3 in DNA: TGCGCCAGCGGTCCACAGGGGAGGCTCGATGAAGCTTTCTTT. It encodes CASGPQGRLDEAFF. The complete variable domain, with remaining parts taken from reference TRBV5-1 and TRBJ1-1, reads KAGVTQTPRYLIKTRGQQVTLSCSPISGHRSVSWYQQTPGQGLQFLFEYFSETQRNKGNFPGRFSGRQFSNSRSEMNVSTLELGDSALYLCASGPQGRLDEAFFGQGTRLTVV.

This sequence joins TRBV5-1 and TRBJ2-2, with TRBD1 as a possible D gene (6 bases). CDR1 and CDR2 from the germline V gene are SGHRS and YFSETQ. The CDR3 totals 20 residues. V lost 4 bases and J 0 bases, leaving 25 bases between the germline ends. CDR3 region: CASSGRVGATGLSNTGELFF. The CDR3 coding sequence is TGCGCCAGCAGCGGACGGGTAGGGGCGACAGGCCTCTCGAACACCGGGGAGCTGTTTTTT.

CDR3 residues: CASSYRTGGDTEAFF. DNA of the CDR3: TGTGCCAGCAGTTATAGAACAGGGGGTGACACTGAAGCTTTCTTT. The rearrangement links TRBV6-5 to TRBJ1-1; 8 bases align to TRBD1. The CDR3 length is 15 residues. Germline V CDR1 and CDR2: MNHEY, SVGAGI. V was pared by 3 bases and J by 3 bases, with 6 bases of the junction left unmatched.

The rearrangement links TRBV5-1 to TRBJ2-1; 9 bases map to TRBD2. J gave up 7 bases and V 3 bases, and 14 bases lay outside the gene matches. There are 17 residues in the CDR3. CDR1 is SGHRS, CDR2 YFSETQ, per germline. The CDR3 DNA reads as TGCGCCAGCAGCTCCCGGACTCGCGGGGGGGCGGGGAATGAGCAGTTCTTC. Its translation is CASSSRTRGGAGNEQFF.

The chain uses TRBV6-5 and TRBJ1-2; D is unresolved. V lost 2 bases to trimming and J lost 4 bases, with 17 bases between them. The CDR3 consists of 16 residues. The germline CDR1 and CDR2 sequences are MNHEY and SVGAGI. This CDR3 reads CASSYNFEGSRYGYTF. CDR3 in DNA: TGTGCCAGCAGTTACAATTTCGAGGGCTCTCGCTATGGCTACACCTTC.

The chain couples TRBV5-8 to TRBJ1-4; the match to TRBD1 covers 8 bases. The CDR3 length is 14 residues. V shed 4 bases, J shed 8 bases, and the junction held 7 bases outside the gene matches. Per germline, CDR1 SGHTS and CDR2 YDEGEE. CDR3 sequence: CASSRPGQAEKLFF. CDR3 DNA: TGTGCCAGCAGCCGACCGGGACAGGCCGAAAAACTGTTTTTT.

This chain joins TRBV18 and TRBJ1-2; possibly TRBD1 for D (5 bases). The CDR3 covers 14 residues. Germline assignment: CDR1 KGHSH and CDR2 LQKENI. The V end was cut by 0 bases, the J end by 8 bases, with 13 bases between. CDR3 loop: CASSPPPGLVGYTF. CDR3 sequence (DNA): TGTGCCAGCTCACCACCGCCAGGGCTCGTAGGCTACACCTTC.

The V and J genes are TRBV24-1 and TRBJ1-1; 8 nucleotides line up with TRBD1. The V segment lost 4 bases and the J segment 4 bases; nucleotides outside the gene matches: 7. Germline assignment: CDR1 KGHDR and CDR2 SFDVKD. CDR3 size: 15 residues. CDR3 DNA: TGTGCCACCAGTGACCTCGACAGGGGACTCACTGAAGCTTTCTTT. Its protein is CATSDLDRGLTEAFF.

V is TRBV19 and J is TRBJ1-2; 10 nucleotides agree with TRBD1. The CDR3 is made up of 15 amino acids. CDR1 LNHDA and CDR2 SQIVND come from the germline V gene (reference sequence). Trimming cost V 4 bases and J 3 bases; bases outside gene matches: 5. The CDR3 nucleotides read TGTGCCAGTAGTACAGGACAGGGGGAAGACTATGGCTACACCTTC. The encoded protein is CASSTGQGEDYGYTF.